This entry describes one T cell receptor (beta chain). An end of the junction does not agree with germline; a read error may underlie this. This record comes from a study of blood T cell repertoires in COVID-19. The data were produced by immunoSEQ multiplex PCR, yet TCRdb's version contains in-frame clones alone and is incomplete. The data contain more than 85,000 clones, roughly 87% of them singletons. CDR1 is KGHSH, CDR2 LQKENI, per germline. CDR3 size: 15 residues. This rearrangement joins TRBV18 to TRBJ2-4; 8 bases match TRBD1. This receptor was identified in a human donor in a cohort sampled during active COVID-19. The specimen was peripheral blood. CDR3 amino acids: CASSGQGVAQNIQYF. The CDR3 DNA reads as TGTGCCAGCTCAGGACAGGGAGTAGCCCAAAACATTCAGTACTTC.